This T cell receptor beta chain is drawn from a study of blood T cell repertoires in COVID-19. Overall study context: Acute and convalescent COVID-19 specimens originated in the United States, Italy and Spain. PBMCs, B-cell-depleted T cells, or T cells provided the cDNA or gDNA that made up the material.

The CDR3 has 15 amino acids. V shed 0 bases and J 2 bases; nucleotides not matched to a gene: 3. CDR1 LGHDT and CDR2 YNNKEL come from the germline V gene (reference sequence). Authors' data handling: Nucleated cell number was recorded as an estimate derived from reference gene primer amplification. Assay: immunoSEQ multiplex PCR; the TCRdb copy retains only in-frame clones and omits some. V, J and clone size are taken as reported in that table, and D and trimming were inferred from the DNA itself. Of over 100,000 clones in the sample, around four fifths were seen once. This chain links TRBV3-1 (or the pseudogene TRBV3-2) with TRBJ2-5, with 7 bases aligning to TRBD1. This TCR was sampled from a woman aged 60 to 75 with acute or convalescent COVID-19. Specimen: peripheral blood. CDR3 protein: CASSQDQGEQETQYF. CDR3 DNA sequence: TGTGCCAGCAGCCAAGATCAGGGGGAGCAAGAGACCCAGTACTTC.